These 18 T cell receptor beta chains were all obtained from the same sample, sequenced in a study of cytomegalovirus exposure and HLA in healthy donors. Clones were sequenced by immunoSEQ multiplex PCR, and TCRdb holds only the in-frame ones, with some missing. The data show some 210,000 clones, around nine tenths seen once. Sequenced material: PBMCs. These receptors came from a woman under 30 in good health and CMV-seropositive.

The rearrangement uses TRBV11-2 and TRBJ1-2; 8 positions match TRBD1. This CDR3 has 14 amino acids. With V trimmed by 2 bases and J by 6 bases, 5 bases remained unmatched. Germline CDR1 and CDR2: SGHAT and FQNNGV. CDR3 loop: CASSLQGAGNGYTF. CDR3 in DNA: TGTGCCAGCAGCTTACAGGGGGCCGGGAATGGCTACACCTTC.

CDR3 coding DNA: TGTGCCAGTAGTGGGGGACTAGCGGGTTACAATGAGCAGTTCTTC. It specifies CASSGGLAGYNEQFF. The chain combines TRBV19 with TRBJ2-1; 12 positions match TRBD2. V gave up 5 bases and J gave up 4 bases; unmatched junction bases: 3. The germline V gene encodes CDR1 LNHDA and CDR2 SQIVND (reference sequence). CDR3 length equals 15 residues.

The rearrangement links TRBV28 to TRBJ1-1; possibly TRBD1 for D (5 bases). CDR1 MDHEN and CDR2 SYDVKM come from the germline V gene. Trimming stripped 5 bases from V and 1 base from J, with 8 bases between. The CDR3 is 13 amino acids. CDR3 coding DNA: TGTGCCAGCAGTACCGACAGGAACACTGAAGCTTTCTTT. Translated, it gives CASSTDRNTEAFF.

V and J are TRBV5-5 and TRBJ1-3; D is undetermined. The CDR3 spans 14 residues. The germline gives CDR1 SGHKS, CDR2 YYEKEE (reference sequence). V shed 6 bases and J shed 7 bases, with 17 bases lying between them. The CDR3 sequence: CASTQVGLGNTIYF. The CDR3 DNA reads as TGTGCCAGCACCCAGGTTGGTCTGGGTAACACCATATATTTT. Looking up the rest from reference TRBV5-5 and TRBJ1-3 gives the full variable domain: DAGVTQSPTHLIKTRGQQVTLRCSPISGHKSVSWYQQVLGQGPQFIFQYYEKEERGRGNFPDRFSARQFPNYSSELNVNALLLGDSALYLCASTQVGLGNTIYFGEGSWLTVV.

V is TRBV28 and J is TRBJ1-2; 10 positions match TRBD1. The V gene's germline CDR1 is MDHEN and CDR2 SYDVKM. Germline trimming cut 6 bases from V and 4 bases from J; bases unmatched to any gene: 17. CDR3 size: 18 residues. CDR3 sequence: CASRSLGGQGTRSYGYTF. The DNA of the CDR3 is TGTGCCAGCAGATCATTAGGGGGACAGGGGACACGAAGCTATGGCTACACCTTC.

The CDR3 reads CASSLAATGTGYTF. CDR3 sequence (DNA): TGTGCCAGCAGCTTGGCAGCTACAGGGACTGGCTACACCTTC. The V gene is TRBV5-5, the J gene TRBJ1-2, with a possible D match to TRBD1 (6 bases). Trimming stripped 0 bases from V and 7 bases from J, with 13 bases between. CDR1 and CDR2 from the germline V gene are SGHKS and YYEKEE (reference sequence). CDR3 length equals 14 residues. The full variable domain, its missing parts supplied by reference TRBV5-5 and TRBJ1-2, is DAGVTQSPTHLIKTRGQQVTLRCSPISGHKSVSWYQQVLGQGPQFIFQYYEKEERGRGNFPDRFSARQFPNYSSELNVNALLLGDSALYLCASSLAATGTGYTFGSGTRLTVV.

This chain's CDR3 is CASSVDRATGELFF. In DNA, the CDR3 is TGCGCCAGCAGCGTTGACAGGGCCACCGGGGAGCTGTTTTTT. This chain joins TRBV5-1 and TRBJ2-2; 7 bases are a match to TRBD1. The CDR3 has 14 amino acids. Germline values: CDR1 SGHRS, CDR2 YFSETQ. V lost 4 bases and J lost 4; bases outside the gene matches: 4. Filled out from reference TRBV5-1 and TRBJ2-2, the complete variable domain reads KAGVTQTPRYLIKTRGQQVTLSCSPISGHRSVSWYQQTPGQGLQFLFEYFSETQRNKGNFPGRFSGRQFSNSRSEMNVSTLELGDSALYLCASSVDRATGELFFGEGSRLTVL.

This rearrangement joins TRBV11-3 to TRBJ2-4, with D perhaps TRBD1 (6 bases). The germline V and J ends were trimmed by 3 bases and 7 bases, with 7 bases remaining between them. Germline-derived CDR1 and CDR2 are SGHNT and YENEEA. The CDR3 runs 12 residues. The CDR3 nucleotides read TGTGCCAGCAGCTTCGGACAGAACATTCAGTACTTC. It translates to CASSFGQNIQYF.

This clone was seen more than once but under ten times. V is TRBV7-9 and J is TRBJ1-2; 8 bases line up with TRBD1. CDR3 length: 15 residues. Germline CDR1 SEHNR, CDR2 FQNEAQ (reference sequence). V lost 4 bases to trimming and J lost 0 bases; unmatched junction nucleotides: 4. The DNA of the CDR3 is TGTGCCAGCAGCTCCTGGACAGGGCCTAACTATGGCTACACCTTC. It encodes CASSSWTGPNYGYTF.

The rearrangement links TRBV5-1 to TRBJ2-7, with 10 bases lining up with TRBD1. The CDR3 spans 15 residues. The germline V gene encodes CDR1 SGHRS and CDR2 YFSETQ. Germline trimming cut 4 bases from V and 1 base from J; bases unmatched to any gene: 5. The CDR3 protein is CASSDGTGVSYEQYF. In DNA form, the CDR3 reads TGCGCCAGCAGCGACGGGACAGGGGTTTCCTACGAGCAGTACTTC.

The chain combines TRBV5-6 with TRBJ2-1; D is ambiguous. The V end was cut by 1 base, the J end by 13 bases, with 12 bases between. The CDR3 has 12 residues. Germline CDR1 and CDR2: SGHDT and YYEEEE. The DNA for the CDR3 is TGTGCCAGCAGCTTGCCCCCCAACACCCAGTTCTTC. Protein: CASSLPPNTQFF.

The genes are TRBV2 and TRBJ2-3; tentatively, D is TRBD2 (5 bases). This CDR3 region has 15 residues. Per the germline V gene, CDR1 is SNHLY and CDR2 is FYNNEI. The ends were cut back, 2 bases at V and 0 bases at J, with 9 bases in the middle. The CDR3 loop reads CASSEPGFSTDTQYF. The DNA of the CDR3 is TGTGCCAGCAGTGAACCGGGGTTTAGCACAGATACGCAGTATTTT.

The chain couples TRBV27 to TRBJ1-1; no firm D call. Germline values: CDR1 MNHEY, CDR2 SMNVEV (reference sequence). The germline V and J ends were trimmed by 3 bases and 1 base, with 6 bases remaining between them. The CDR3 runs to 13 residues. The CDR3 bases are TGTGCCAGCAGTTTGCGGGGGAACACTGAAGCTTTCTTT. It codes for CASSLRGNTEAFF.

The rearrangement links TRBV19 to TRBJ2-7; maybe TRBD2 (5 bases). Trimming cost V 5 bases and J 4 bases, with 12 bases left between them. The CDR3 consists of 13 residues. Germline lookup yields CDR1 LNHDA and CDR2 SQIVND (reference sequence). In DNA form, the CDR3 reads TGTGCCAGTAGTCGTACATGGGAGTACGAGCAGTACTTC. This encodes CASSRTWEYEQYF.

The chain has TRBV27 and TRBJ1-3; 8 bases match TRBD1. Germline-derived CDR1 and CDR2 are MNHEY and SMNVEV (reference sequence). J was trimmed by 2 bases and V by 2 bases; bases with no gene match: 2. The CDR3 is 15 amino acids. DNA for the CDR3: TGTGCCAGCAGTTTAGGCAGGGGGCCTGGAAACACCATATATTTT. Translation: CASSLGRGPGNTIYF.

The chain links TRBV27 to TRBJ2-7; maybe TRBD2 (5 bases). V lost 2 bases, J lost 4 bases, and 15 bases lay in between. The CDR3 spans 15 residues. Germline V gene data show CDR1 as MNHEY and CDR2 as SMNVEV (reference sequence). CDR3: CASSLARGGGYEQYF. CDR3 nucleotide sequence: TGTGCCAGCAGTTTAGCCCGTGGAGGTGGATACGAGCAGTACTTC.

V gene TRBV4-1 combines with J gene TRBJ2-1; D gene unclear. The CDR3 contains 16 residues. Trimming pared 4 bases from V and 4 bases from J, leaving 17 bases between. Germline assignment: CDR1 MGHRA and CDR2 YSYEKL. The CDR3 DNA reads as TGCGCCAGCAGCCGACAAACCTCCGTTGTTTACAATGAGCAGTTCTTC. Encoded protein: CASSRQTSVVYNEQFF.

The CDR3 loop reads CASRTGGSRFYGYTF. In DNA form, the CDR3 reads TGTGCCAGTAGAACAGGGGGTTCGCGTTTCTATGGCTACACCTTC. The V and J genes are TRBV19 and TRBJ1-2, with 8 bases matching TRBD1. With V trimmed by 6 bases and J by 4 bases, 10 bases remained unmatched. Germline loops: CDR1 LNHDA, CDR2 SQIVND (reference sequence). The CDR3 contains 15 residues.